One sample yielded the 27 T cell receptor beta chains listed below, sequenced in a study of T cells in Graves' hyperthyroidism and ophthalmopathy. Amplified TCR beta CDR3 regions came from RNA transcripts. First-round RT-PCR of the TCR CDR3 relied on the HTBI primer set. TCRdb reprocessed the multiplex PCR reads with MiXCR, giving one entry per CDR3 protein. The sample has hundreds of thousands of distinct CDR3 sequences, about 20% seen once. The sample comprised blood. The receptors originated from a middle-aged man with Graves' ophthalmopathy.

Ten or more counts support this clonotype. The CDR3 is CSCYGIEDEQYF. Here the CDR3 DNA reads TGCAGCTGCTACGGGATAGAGGACGAGCAGTACTTC. The gene calls are TRBV29-1 and TRBJ2-7; a possible D gene is TRBD2 (5 bases). The CDR3 is made up of 12 amino acids. Trimming shortened V by 8 bases and J by 5 bases, and 16 bases separated the two germline ends. Germline V gene lookup returns CDR1 SQVTM and CDR2 ANQGSEA.

At least ten counts were recorded for this clonotype. V is TRBV11-2 and J is TRBJ2-3, with 7 bases fitting TRBD1. V was clipped by 4 bases and J by 7 bases; unmatched bases: 11. This CDR3 is built from 15 residues. Germline loops: CDR1 SGHAT, CDR2 FQNNGV. This chain's CDR3 is CASSSDRARGNTQYF. The CDR3 nucleotides read TGTGCCAGCAGCTCTGACAGGGCCAGGGGTAATACGCAGTATTTT.

This clonotype was counted only a few times. The genes are TRBV20-1 and TRBJ2-1; tentative D call: TRBD1 (6 bases). This CDR3 spans 15 amino acids. The germline V and J ends were trimmed by 3 bases and 3 bases, with 15 bases remaining between them. CDR1 and CDR2 from the germline V gene are DFQATT and SNEGSKA (reference sequence). The CDR3 DNA follows: TGCAGTGCTAGTTTGGGGGCTCACTTCTACAATGAGCAGTTCTTC. This gives the protein CSASLGAHFYNEQFF.

This clonotype came up many times. The V and J genes are TRBV30 and TRBJ2-7; D is perhaps TRBD1 (5 bases). The CDR3 loop spans 12 amino acids. The germline V and J ends were trimmed by 5 bases and 3 bases, with 11 bases remaining between them. Germline CDR1 reads GTSNPN; CDR2 reads SVGIG (reference sequence). For the CDR3, the DNA is TGTGCCTGGGCCCTTGACAGCTACGAGCAGTACTTC. The encoded protein is CAWALDSYEQYF. Drawing the rest from reference TRBV30 and TRBJ2-7, the complete variable domain is SQTIHQWPATLVQPVGSPLSLECTVEGTSNPNLYWYRQAAGRGLQLLFYSVGIGQISSEVPQNLSASRPQDRQFILSSKKLLLSDSGFYLCAWALDSYEQYFGPGTRLTVT.

This clonotype was seen only a few times. The chain links TRBV2 to TRBJ2-5; either TRBD1 or TRBD2 may fit D (5 bases each). Per the germline V gene, CDR1 is SNHLY and CDR2 is FYNNEI. The CDR3 contains 14 residues. V lost 7 bases and J 1 base, leaving 13 bases between the germline ends. CDR3 sequence (DNA): TGTGCCAGCATGACGGGGCGGGCCCAAGAGACCCAGTACTTC. Protein product: CASMTGRAQETQYF.

At least ten counts were recorded for this clonotype. The CDR3 is CASSKFFGREVQETQYF. The CDR3 DNA reads TGTGCCAGCAGTAAATTCTTTGGGCGGGAGGTTCAGGAGACCCAGTACTTC. V and J are TRBV28 and TRBJ2-5; TRBD2 aligns across 8 bases. This CDR3 is built from 17 residues. V dropped 5 bases and J dropped 5; count of bases not matched to a gene: 16. Germline V gene lookup returns CDR1 MDHEN and CDR2 SYDVKM.

The chain employs TRBV12-3 or TRBV12-4 and TRBJ1-2; 7 bases are shared with TRBD1. After removal of 6 bases from V and 4 bases from J, the junction contained 11 bases not matched to a gene. The CDR3 has 15 amino acids. The CDR3 nucleotides read TGTGCCAGCAGCCAACCGACAGGGTTTGGCTATGGCTACACCTTC. Its translation is CASSQPTGFGYGYTF.

There are a few counts of this clonotype. The rearrangement links TRBV6-1 to TRBJ2-5, with D maybe TRBD1 (5 bases). Per germline, CDR1 MNHNS and CDR2 SASEGT. The CDR3 runs 13 residues. Trimming left V 10 bases short and J 0 bases short, with 12 bases between. CDR3 region: CATRAVYQETQYF. CDR3 DNA sequence: TGTGCCACCAGGGCTGTGTACCAAGAGACCCAGTACTTC.

The table lists this clonotype with a few counts. The V call is TRBV27, the J call TRBJ1-2; TRBD1 agrees at 8 bases. The V and J ends lost 9 bases and 8 bases, in that order; junction bases with no gene match: 23. Germline lookup yields CDR1 MNHEY and CDR2 SMNVEV (reference sequence). This CDR3 is 17 amino acids long. Written as DNA, the CDR3 is TGTGCCAGTGGGATTGGGGGCAGGGGGCGATACCTTCTGGGCTACACCTTC. It encodes CASGIGGRGRYLLGYTF.

Many counts were recorded for this clonotype. The chain couples TRBV27 to TRBJ1-6, with TRBD1 identical over 7 bases. Germline-derived CDR1 and CDR2 are MNHEY and SMNVEV (reference sequence). With V trimmed by 1 base and J by 7 bases, 7 bases remained unmatched. The CDR3 contains 16 residues. CDR3: CASSLLAAGGNSPLHF. The CDR3 coding sequence is TGTGCCAGCAGTTTATTAGCAGCAGGGGGGAATTCACCCCTCCACTTT.

This clonotype was detected ten times or more. V gene TRBV2 combines with J gene TRBJ2-3, with D maybe TRBD2 (7 bases). Germline CDR1 and CDR2: SNHLY and FYNNEI. The CDR3 has 14 amino acids. Trimming cost V 6 bases and J 2 bases, with 12 bases left between them. CDR3 sequence reads: CASRAGALTDTQYF. The CDR3 region has the DNA TGTGCCAGCAGGGCGGGGGCCCTCACAGATACGCAGTATTTT.

This clonotype was counted between two and nine times. The rearrangement links TRBV6-2 or TRBV6-3 to TRBJ2-5; 7 nucleotides line up with TRBD1. The germline V gene has CDR1 MNHEY and CDR2 SVGEGT. The ends lost 6 bases at V and 5 bases at J; junction bases unmatched: 6. The CDR3 sequence is 13 residues long. The CDR3 sequence is CASRTGVSETQYF. In DNA, the CDR3 is TGTGCCAGCAGAACAGGGGTTTCGGAGACCCAGTACTTC.

The chain is built from TRBV6-6 and TRBJ2-3, with 8 positions matching TRBD1. V gave up 0 bases and J gave up 4 bases; unmatched junction bases: 3. CDR3 size: 15 residues. CDR1 is MNHNY and CDR2 is SVGAGI in the germline V gene (reference sequence). The CDR3 sequence: CASSYSQGAADTQYF. In DNA form, the CDR3 reads TGTGCCAGCAGTTACTCGCAGGGGGCCGCAGATACGCAGTATTTT.

The V call is TRBV20-1, the J call TRBJ2-5, with TRBD2 identical over 7 bases. The CDR3 is 15 residues long. V gave up 0 bases and J gave up 5 bases; unmatched junction bases: 9. Germline V CDR1 and CDR2: DFQATT, SNEGSKA (reference sequence). The CDR3 here is CSARDRRRGGETQYF. CDR3 nucleotide sequence: TGCAGTGCTAGAGATCGGAGGAGGGGAGGGGAGACCCAGTACTTC.

Details on this clonotype: A much larger clonotype is one base distant, so this may be a read error. The CDR3 carries no conserved terminal phenylalanine or tryptophan, so it likely arises from a read error. The CDR3 sequence: CASASPGNTGELFV. CDR3 coding DNA: TGTGCCAGCGCCAGCCCGGGCAACACCGGGGAGCTGTTTGTT. V and J are TRBV18 and TRBJ2-2; the D is unclear. Germline assignment: CDR1 KGHSH and CDR2 LQKENI. The CDR3 is 14 residues long. Trimming removed 8 bases at V and 2 bases at J, with 12 bases between.

The chain is built from TRBV24-1 and TRBJ2-3, with 9 nucleotides matching TRBD1. Losses at the gene ends were 3 bases for V and 4 bases for J; bases not matched to a gene: 4. CDR1 and CDR2 from the germline V gene are KGHDR and SFDVKD. This CDR3 is built from 15 residues. The CDR3 DNA reads as TGTGCCACCAGTGATCCCCGGACAGGGGCAGATACGCAGTATTTT. Amino acid sequence: CATSDPRTGADTQYF.

This clonotype came up a few times. The rearrangement uses TRBV5-1 and TRBJ2-7; D is undetermined. V was clipped by 0 bases and J by 5 bases, with 12 bases between them. Germline CDR1 is SGHRS and CDR2 is YFSETQ. The CDR3 totals 14 residues. In nucleotides, the CDR3 is TGCGCCAGCAGCTTGGCCGGGCCGGCGGACGAGCAGTACTTC. Translating gives CASSLAGPADEQYF.

This rearrangement joins TRBV6-1 to TRBJ2-6; 7 bases match TRBD1. With V trimmed by 5 bases and J by 1 base, 5 bases remained unmatched. The germline CDR1 and CDR2 sequences are MNHNS and SASEGT. The length of the CDR3 is 16 residues. The DNA for the CDR3 is TGTGCCAGCAGTCGGACAGGCTATTCTGGGGCCAACGTCCTGACTTTC. Translation gives CASSRTGYSGANVLTF.

This clonotype was counted a few times. This chain connects TRBV20-1 to TRBJ2-5; 8 bases are shared with TRBD1. V lost 0 bases, J lost 5 bases, and 8 bases stayed unmatched. The CDR3 sequence is 15 residues long. CDR1 is DFQATT, CDR2 SNEGSKA, per germline (reference sequence). The CDR3 protein is CSARDLLTGVETQYF. CDR3 DNA sequence: TGCAGTGCTAGAGATCTCCTGACAGGGGTGGAGACCCAGTACTTC.

This rearrangement joins TRBV18 to TRBJ2-6; 8 positions match TRBD2. The CDR3 runs to 19 residues. Germline V gene data show CDR1 as KGHSH and CDR2 as LQKENI. The V and J ends lost 3 bases and 0 bases, in that order; junction bases with no gene match: 10. The CDR3: CASSPVVLAGLSGANVLTF. The CDR3 DNA reads as TGTGCCAGCTCACCGGTGGTGTTAGCGGGACTCTCTGGGGCCAACGTCCTGACTTTC.

The chain has TRBV18 and TRBJ2-1; 9 positions agree with TRBD1. The CDR3 has 16 residues. In germline, CDR1 is KGHSH, CDR2 LQKENI. The V gene end was trimmed by 3 bases and the J gene end by 7 bases; junction bases not matched to a gene: 10. The CDR3 spells CASSPPRGTGKNEQFF. Here the CDR3 DNA reads TGTGCCAGCTCACCCCCCCGGGGGACAGGGAAGAATGAGCAGTTCTTC.

This clonotype was seen repeatedly, ten times or more. The chain recombines TRBV18 with TRBJ2-3; D call uncertain. CDR3 length equals 14 residues. CDR1 is KGHSH, CDR2 LQKENI, per germline. V was cut by 1 base and J by 0 bases, with 5 bases left in between. CDR3 sequence reads: CASSPRVSTDTQYF. CDR3 DNA: TGTGCCAGCTCACCACGGGTTAGCACAGATACGCAGTATTTT.

This clonotype occurred many times. The chain joins TRBV6-2 or TRBV6-3 to TRBJ2-5; D gene uncertain. The CDR3 covers 19 residues. Trimming took off 4 bases at V and 3 bases at J, with 27 bases between the two ends. Per germline, CDR1 MNHEY and CDR2 SVGEGT. CDR3 in amino acids: CASSSYSRVAGRSKETQYF. The CDR3 DNA follows: TGTGCCAGCAGTTCCTACTCAAGGGTTGCCGGCAGGAGTAAAGAGACCCAGTACTTC.

This clonotype was seen ten or more times. The genes are TRBV27 and TRBJ2-7; maybe TRBD2 (5 bases). CDR1 and CDR2 (germline): MNHEY, SMNVEV (reference sequence). This CDR3 is 13 amino acids long. V shed 4 bases and J shed 4 bases, with 11 bases lying between them. CDR3 region: CASSSRTVYEQYF. In nucleotides, the CDR3 is TGTGCCAGCAGTTCAAGGACTGTTTACGAGCAGTACTTC.

This clonotype was counted at least ten times. This chain links TRBV15 with TRBJ2-7; 11 bases map to TRBD2. Germline lookup yields CDR1 LNHNV and CDR2 YYDKDF (reference sequence). V trimming: 0 bases; J trimming: 5 bases; junction bases outside the gene matches: 3. The CDR3 is 15 amino acids. The CDR3: CATSREQTSGNEQYF. The CDR3 DNA sequence: TGTGCCACCAGCAGAGAGCAGACTAGCGGGAACGAGCAGTACTTC.

This clonotype was counted a few times. The rearrangement joins TRBV5-5 to TRBJ2-2, with D tentatively TRBD2 (7 bases). Germline V gives CDR1 SGHKS, CDR2 YYEKEE (reference sequence). V shed 4 bases and J shed 4 bases, with 26 bases lying between them. This CDR3 has 19 residues. DNA of the CDR3: TGTGCCAGCAGCAAATCCCTCCTTAGGGGGGGTTTGGGCACCGGGGAGCTGTTTTTT. It encodes CASSKSLLRGGLGTGELFF.

This clonotype has only a few counts. CDR3 DNA sequence: TGTGCCAGCAGCTCCCATCTAGCGGGCATTCAAGAGACCCAGTACTTC. This sequence encodes CASSSHLAGIQETQYF. This sequence joins TRBV7-9 and TRBJ2-5; 8 nucleotides match TRBD2. Germline CDR1 and CDR2: SEHNR and FQNEAQ (reference sequence). This CDR3 is 16 amino acids long. V gave up 4 bases and J gave up 2 bases; unmatched junction bases: 9.